Each of the 15 T cell receptor beta chains below was sequenced from the same sample in a study of technical replicates of blood from a handful of donors (dated by TCRdb to about 2017). The library was produced with the immunoSEQ multiplex PCR assay. Held by TCRdb, this immuneACCESS table contains in-frame sequences only and omits some clones. Under half of the omission traces to an unresolved V gene where checked; the cause of the rest is unknown. For this sample there are fewer than 100,000 clones; just under 95% appear just once. Over 0.25% of the sample rests with the top ten. Sequences were obtained from T cells isolated from PBMCs. The receptors here all came from a human donor in good health.

V gene TRBV15 combines with J gene TRBJ1-3; the D gene is possibly TRBD1 (5 bases). The CDR3 spans 17 residues. Germline values: CDR1 LNHNV, CDR2 YYDKDF (reference sequence). Trimming stripped 0 bases from V and 3 bases from J, with 15 bases between. For the CDR3, the DNA is TGTGCCACCAGCAGAGACAGGGCCTCTAGGATTGGAAACACCATATATTTT. Translated: CATSRDRASRIGNTIYF.

This clone appeared a single time. The chain recombines TRBV4-1 with TRBJ1-1; D is perhaps TRBD1 (6 bases). V lost 7 bases and J 1 base, leaving 13 bases between the germline ends. This CDR3 contains 14 residues. Germline values: CDR1 MGHRA, CDR2 YSYEKL. The CDR3: CASISGAGNTEAFF. The CDR3 DNA reads as TGCGCCAGCATATCAGGGGCGGGGAACACTGAAGCTTTCTTT.

The CDR3 sequence is CASALGLPNTGELFF. CDR3 bases: TGTGCTAGTGCCCTGGGACTTCCGAACACCGGGGAGCTGTTTTTT. The chain couples TRBV12-5 to TRBJ2-2; perhaps TRBD2 as D (6 bases). There are 15 residues in the CDR3. The germline gives CDR1 LGHNT, CDR2 FRNRAP. Trimming took off 7 bases at V and 0 bases at J, with 12 bases between the two ends.

J is TRBJ1-2 and V is TRBV4-2; TRBD1 agrees at 7 bases. Trimming took 4 bases from V and 4 from J; bases not matched to a gene: 6. CDR1 LGHNA and CDR2 YNFKEQ come from the germline V gene. This CDR3 contains 14 residues. CDR3 residues: CASSLGQISYGYTF. Written as DNA, the CDR3 is TGTGCCAGCAGCCTGGGACAGATCAGCTATGGCTACACCTTC.

This chain uses TRBV7-9 with TRBJ2-7; 8 bases match TRBD1. This CDR3 is 14 amino acids long. CDR1 and CDR2 (germline): SEHNR, FQNEAQ (reference sequence). The trim removed 1 base at V and 12 bases at J, leaving 11 bases unmatched. The CDR3 spells CASSLVRGRGHWYF. CDR3 bases: TGTGCCAGCAGCTTAGTCAGGGGGCGCGGTCATTGGTACTTC.

V is TRBV11-3 and J is TRBJ1-1; TRBD1 agrees at 8 bases. With V trimmed by 5 bases and J by 1 base, 9 bases remained unmatched. Per germline, CDR1 SGHNT and CDR2 YENEEA. The CDR3 has 16 amino acids. CDR3 sequence reads: CASSPRGQGSNTEAFF. The CDR3 nucleotides read TGTGCCAGCAGCCCACGTGGACAGGGATCGAACACTGAAGCTTTCTTT.

This clone was counted a single time. V usage is TRBV7-9 and J usage is TRBJ2-3; 11 bases align to TRBD2. The germline gives CDR1 SEHNR, CDR2 FQNEAQ (reference sequence). With V trimmed by 4 bases and J by 2 bases, 5 bases remained unmatched. This CDR3 has 16 residues. The CDR3 nucleotides are TGTGCCAGCAGCTCGGGACTAGCGGCTACCACAGATACGCAGTATTTT. Translated, it gives CASSSGLAATTDTQYF.

V usage is TRBV6-5 and J usage is TRBJ2-5, with 10 nucleotides matching TRBD2. CDR1 is MNHEY, CDR2 SVGAGI, per germline. This CDR3 region has 16 residues. The V segment lost 4 bases and the J segment 5 bases; nucleotides outside the gene matches: 10. The CDR3 coding sequence is TGTGCCAGCAGTTTCGGACTAGCGGCCGACGGGGAGACCCAGTACTTC. Residues: CASSFGLAADGETQYF.

The rearrangement links TRBV28 to TRBJ1-1; D not certain. This CDR3 region has 12 residues. CDR1 is MDHEN and CDR2 is SYDVKM in the germline V gene. V shed 6 bases and J shed 10 bases, with 15 bases lying between them. The CDR3 region is CASRTIGRSAFF. In DNA form, the CDR3 reads TGTGCCAGCAGGACGATAGGGAGGTCAGCTTTCTTT.

V usage is TRBV29-1 and J usage is TRBJ2-3; tentatively, D is TRBD1 (6 bases). The CDR3 has 12 amino acids. The V gene's germline CDR1 is SQVTM and CDR2 ANQGSEA. The V end lost 7 bases, the J end lost 4 bases, and 12 bases lay between the germline ends. CDR3 nucleotides: TGCAGCGCAGTACCAGGGGCAGATACGCAGTATTTT. This sequence encodes CSAVPGADTQYF.

V usage is TRBV6-1 and J usage is TRBJ1-1; TRBD1 matches 7 bases. Germline assignment: CDR1 MNHNS and CDR2 SASEGT. The length of the CDR3 is 16 residues. Unmatched junction bases numbered 11, after V lost 4 bases and J lost 3 bases. CDR3 in DNA: TGTGCCAGCAGTGTCGCCGACAGGGCCGGGTACACTGAAGCTTTCTTT. It codes for CASSVADRAGYTEAFF.

The chain is built from TRBV6-1 and TRBJ1-2; 10 nucleotides agree with TRBD1. This CDR3 spans 14 amino acids. V lost 5 bases and J lost 4; bases outside the gene matches: 4. Germline V lookup: CDR1 MNHNS, CDR2 SASEGT. The CDR3, as DNA: TGTGCCAGCAGTCGACAGGGGGCTAGCTATGGCTACACCTTC. Translating it yields CASSRQGASYGYTF.

The V call is TRBV9, the J call TRBJ1-2, with TRBD1 matching 9 bases. Germline CDR1 is SGDLS and CDR2 is YYNGEE. The CDR3 consists of 16 residues. The junction had 10 bases not matched to a gene; V was cut back by 3 bases and J by 4 bases. Written as DNA, the CDR3 is TGTGCCAGCAGCGCCCTGACGGACAGGGGCTTCTATGGCTACACCTTC. Its translation is CASSALTDRGFYGYTF. The variable domain in full, with the rest retrieved from reference TRBV9 and TRBJ1-2, is DSGVTQTPKHLITATGQRVTLRCSPRSGDLSVYWYQQSLDQGLQFLIQYYNGEERAKGNILERFSAQQFPDLHSELNLSSLELGDSALYFCASSALTDRGFYGYTFGSGTRLTVV.

CDR3 protein: CASSPQGLAGGWNTQYF. CDR3 coding DNA: TGTGCCAGTAGTCCCCAAGGGCTAGCGGGAGGGTGGAATACGCAGTATTTT. This rearrangement joins TRBV19 to TRBJ2-3; 12 nucleotides agree with TRBD2. The J segment lost 7 bases and the V segment lost 5 bases, leaving 13 bases of the junction unmatched. The germline gives CDR1 LNHDA, CDR2 SQIVND (reference sequence). The CDR3 has 17 residues.

This chain connects TRBV9 to TRBJ1-2; D may be TRBD1 (5 bases). Germline assignment: CDR1 SGDLS and CDR2 YYNGEE. Trimming shortened V by 0 bases and J by 2 bases, and 8 bases separated the two germline ends. The CDR3 covers 14 residues. CDR3 DNA sequence: TGTGCCAGCAGCGTAGCGGGGGGGAACTATGGCTACACCTTC. Encoded protein: CASSVAGGNYGYTF.